This record covers a single T cell receptor (beta chain). The sample comes from a study of CD4 and CD8 cells across lung adenocarcinoma regions. V was trimmed by 4 bases and J by 4 bases, leaving 10 bases between them. The germline V gene has CDR1 WNHNN and CDR2 SYGVQD (reference sequence). This CDR3 spans 13 amino acids. TCRdb independently ran MiXCR on the PCR reads; one entry per CDR3 protein. The sample records 18,000 or so distinct CDR3 sequences, about half being singletons. This rearrangement joins TRBV10-1 to TRBJ1-1; D ambiguous. The sample consisted of CD8+ T cells from the center of a lung tumor. The source of this sequence is a female donor with lung adenocarcinoma. The CD4 and CD8 labels of this study may be unreliable. The chain's CDR3 is CASSGVIGTEAFF. The CDR3, as DNA: TGCGCCAGCAGTGGGGTGATAGGCACTGAAGCTTTCTTT.